This T cell receptor beta chain derives from a study of blood T cell repertoires in COVID-19. The CDR3 runs to 19 residues. CDR1 is SGHAT, CDR2 FQNNGV, per germline. Between the trimmed V and J ends, which lost 3 bases and 0 bases, there was a span of 18 bases. Clones were sequenced by immunoSEQ multiplex PCR, and TCRdb holds only the in-frame ones, with some missing. The table records about 220,000 clones, 60% to 85% of them present only once. The chain recombines TRBV11-2 with TRBJ1-6; D ambiguous. The TCR was taken from a woman aged 70-85 years with acute or convalescent COVID-19. The sample taken for sequencing was peripheral blood. CDR3 nucleotides: TGTGCCAGCAGCTTGCACAATCTCGGGTCCTCCTCCTATAATTCACCCCTCCACTTT. This translates into CASSLHNLGSSSYNSPLHF.